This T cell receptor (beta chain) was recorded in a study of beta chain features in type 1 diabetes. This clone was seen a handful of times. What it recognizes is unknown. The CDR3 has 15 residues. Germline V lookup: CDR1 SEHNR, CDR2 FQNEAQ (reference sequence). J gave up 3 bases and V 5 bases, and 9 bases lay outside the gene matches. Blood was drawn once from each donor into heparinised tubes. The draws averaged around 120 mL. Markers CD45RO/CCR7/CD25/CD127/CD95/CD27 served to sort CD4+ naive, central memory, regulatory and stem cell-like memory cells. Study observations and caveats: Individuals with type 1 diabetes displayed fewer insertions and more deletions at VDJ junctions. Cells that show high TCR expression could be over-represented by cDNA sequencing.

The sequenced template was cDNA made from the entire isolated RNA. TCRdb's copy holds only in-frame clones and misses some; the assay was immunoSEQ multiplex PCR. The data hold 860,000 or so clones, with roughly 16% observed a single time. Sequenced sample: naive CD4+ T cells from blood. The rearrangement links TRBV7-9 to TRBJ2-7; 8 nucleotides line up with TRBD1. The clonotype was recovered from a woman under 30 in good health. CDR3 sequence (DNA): TGTGCCAGCAGCACTTACAGGGGGAGTGACTACGAGCAGTACTTC. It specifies CASSTYRGSDYEQYF.